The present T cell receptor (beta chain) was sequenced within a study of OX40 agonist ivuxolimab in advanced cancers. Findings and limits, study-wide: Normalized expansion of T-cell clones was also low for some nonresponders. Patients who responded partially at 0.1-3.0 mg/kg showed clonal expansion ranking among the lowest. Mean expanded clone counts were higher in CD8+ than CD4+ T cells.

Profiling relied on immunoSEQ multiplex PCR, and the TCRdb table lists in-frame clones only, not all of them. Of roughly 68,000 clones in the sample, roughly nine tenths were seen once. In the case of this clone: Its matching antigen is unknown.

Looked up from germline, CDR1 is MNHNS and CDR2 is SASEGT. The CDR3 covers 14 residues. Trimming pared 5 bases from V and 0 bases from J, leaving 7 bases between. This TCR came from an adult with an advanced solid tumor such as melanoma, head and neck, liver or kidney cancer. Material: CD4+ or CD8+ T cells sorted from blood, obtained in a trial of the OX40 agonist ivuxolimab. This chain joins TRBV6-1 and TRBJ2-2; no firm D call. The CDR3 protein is CASSRRSNTGELFF. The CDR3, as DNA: TGTGCCAGCAGTCGCAGGTCGAACACCGGGGAGCTGTTTTTT.